This T cell receptor (beta chain) appears in the sequencing data of a study of cytotoxic CD8 clonotypes in ibrutinib-treated CLL (dated by TCRdb to about 2021). General notes on the study: The cohort had about a dozen relapsed/refractory and approximately 15 treatment-naive patients; under 18 were IGHV unmutated. Partial responses were observed in about 24 patients and complete responses in 2; after a median follow-up of about 69 months, remission was maintained in approximately 14 patients and progression was observed in some 12. Response samples were taken after a median of 12 months on treatment, ranging from roughly 6 to 36 months. On average, each sample yielded hundreds of thousands of productive templates and over 90,000 productive rearrangements. Of the approximately 86 people in the trial, 26 had longitudinal samples available. Cryopreserved peripheral blood mononuclear cells were collected at three points: before therapy, at response, and at either sustained remission or disease progression. Every remission and progressive disease sample was obtained while ibrutinib was still being received by the patients.

What the research found in general, with its limitations: Lymph node repertoires were not examined, and the timing of sampling was not matched between patients in sustained remission and those whose disease progressed. An increase in clonality was observed at ibrutinib response, with clonality remaining stable during sustained remission and falling back toward baseline at progression. Public clonotypes were rare and either contracted or stayed stable during treatment, and the rise in clonality at ibrutinib response reflected the expansion of private clonotypes. Baseline clonality was found to be higher than that of age-matched healthy donors and was strongly correlated with circulating CD8+ T-cell counts.

The CDR3 has 17 amino acids, counting the end cysteine and phenylalanine. The kept DNA is CDR3 alone, 51 bases in frame from the first base. The germline V gene encodes CDR1 LNHDA and CDR2 SQIVND (reference sequence). V gives up 2 bases and J gives up 0 bases, and the segment between their germline ends measures 14 bases. A MiSeq instrument was used for deep resolution sequencing, which targeted depths ranging from 1 in 1 million up to 1 in 200,000 T cells, with coverage averaging 10x for each clonotype. The immunoSEQ hsTCRB Kit was used to generate the TCR beta libraries. As for the original processing: ImmunoSEQ Data Assistant and ImmunoSEQ Analyzer were used for data analysis, and V, D and J genes were assigned according to IMGT definitions. Clonality, which ranges from 0 to 1, was calculated by subtracting the normalized Shannon entropy of productive rearrangement frequencies from one. Only overrepresented clonotypes making up at least 0.05% of each patient's repertoire were included in the public clonotype analysis. Some 12 age-matched healthy donor repertoires from immuneACCESS served as clonality controls. TCRdb retrieved this table from immuneACCESS and kept in-frame rearrangements only. Not all clones are present; in checked studies, unresolved V genes account for under half, and no reason is known for the remainder. That table furnishes V, J and clone size, whereas the DNA furnished D and trimming. The sample table contains around 14,000 clones; only one count was recorded for roughly 50% of them. Nearly 35% of the sample rests with the top ten.

For TCR beta library preparation, around 2.2 micrograms of genomic DNA was extracted from cryopreserved PBMCs. High-throughput TCR beta sequencing was performed on longitudinal blood samples from CLL patients receiving ibrutinib monotherapy. Patients were enrolled in a phase 2 open-label single-center ibrutinib monotherapy trial. A remark on this clone: Its antigen is still unknown. No much larger clone exists at a distance of one base, and base qualities are not known.

The chain uses TRBV19 and TRBJ2-1; matching of 5 bases hints at TRBD2 as the D gene. Here the sequenced sample was PBMCs, taken at a roughly 22-month disease-progression time point, from a patient treated with ibrutinib. This TCR was sampled from a human donor with chronic lymphocytic leukemia. CDR3 sequence: CASSIPREGSSYNEQFF. In nucleotide form, the sequence is TGTGCCAGTAGTATACCGCGCGAGGGAAGCTCCTACAATGAGCAGTTCTTC. Outside the CDR3, residues come from the reference TRBV19 and TRBJ2-1 proteins, so the full variable domain is: DGGITQSPKYLFRKEGQNVTLSCEQNLNHDAMYWYRQDPGQGLRLIYYSQIVNDFQKGDIAEGYSVSREKKESFPLTVTSAQKNPTAFYLCASSIPREGSSYNEQFFGPGTRLTVL.